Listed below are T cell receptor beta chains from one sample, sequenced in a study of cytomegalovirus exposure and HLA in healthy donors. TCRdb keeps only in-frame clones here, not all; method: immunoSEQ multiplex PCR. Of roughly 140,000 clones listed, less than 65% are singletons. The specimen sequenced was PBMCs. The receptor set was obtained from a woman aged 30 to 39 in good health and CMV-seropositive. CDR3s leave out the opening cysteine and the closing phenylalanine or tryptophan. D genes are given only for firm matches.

cdr3_aa: ASSWSQGNQPQH; v_call: TRBV6-6; d_call: .
cdr3_aa: ASSQDPQRAYNEQF; v_call: TRBV4-2; d_call: .
cdr3_aa: ASSIRENQPQH; v_call: TRBV27; d_call: .
cdr3_aa: ASSDSIGPSGRSSYEQY; v_call: TRBV6-4; d_call: TRBD2
cdr3_aa: ASSLGTGNNVLT; v_call: TRBV5-1; d_call: TRBD1
cdr3_aa: ASSKTGVDYGYT; v_call: TRBV19; d_call: TRBD1
cdr3_aa: ASSSEQGAPRYEQY; v_call: TRBV6-5; d_call: TRBD1
cdr3_aa: ASTKRPGTGTYEQY; v_call: TRBV27; d_call: TRBD1
cdr3_aa: ASSLAEPLRRNAEAF; v_call: TRBV11-3; d_call: .
cdr3_aa: ASRGHSYNSPLH; v_call: TRBV2; d_call: .
cdr3_aa: ASSPSGTGANQPQH; v_call: TRBV18; d_call: TRBD1
cdr3_aa: ASSLTGGRTYEQY; v_call: TRBV27; d_call: .
cdr3_aa: ASSSRGISYEQY; v_call: TRBV19; d_call: TRBD1
cdr3_aa: ASSLLAGTGELF; v_call: TRBV5-1; d_call: .
cdr3_aa: ASSPQGNNQPQH; v_call: TRBV9; d_call: .
cdr3_aa: ASSQGRGSEQF; v_call: TRBV5-1; d_call: .
cdr3_aa: ASSPEIAKPQH; v_call: TRBV2; d_call: .
cdr3_aa: ASSVGLPSSYEQY; v_call: TRBV5-4; d_call: .
cdr3_aa: ASSSQAEGYGEQY; v_call: TRBV28; d_call: .
cdr3_aa: AISGQLNTEAF; v_call: TRBV10-3; d_call: .
cdr3_aa: ASSMSGSSYNSPLH; v_call: TRBV13; d_call: .
cdr3_aa: ASSLPPGQGNEKLF; v_call: TRBV5-4; d_call: TRBD1
cdr3_aa: ASRIREGVSYEQY; v_call: TRBV7-8; d_call: TRBD2
cdr3_aa: ASTSTTIPDTQY; v_call: TRBV6-1; d_call: .
cdr3_aa: ASSLDRRTDTQY; v_call: TRBV11-2; d_call: .
cdr3_aa: ASSEIKWSGESGTQY; v_call: TRBV6-1; d_call: .
cdr3_aa: ASSLAGVSNNEQF; v_call: TRBV5-1; d_call: .
cdr3_aa: ASSPPSAGGLYGYT; v_call: TRBV18; d_call: .
cdr3_aa: ASSTYRGTHYGYT; v_call: TRBV28; d_call: TRBD1
cdr3_aa: ASSQDPLAGAYEQY; v_call: TRBV4-2; d_call: TRBD2
cdr3_aa: ASSSPGQGRYEQY; v_call: TRBV27; d_call: TRBD1
cdr3_aa: ASSPAPTDAGAMGREAF; v_call: TRBV4-1; d_call: .
cdr3_aa: ASKSTSFYEQY; v_call: TRBV2; d_call: TRBD2
cdr3_aa: ASSQPRQTYEQY; v_call: TRBV4-1; d_call: .
cdr3_aa: AWSGGQDTGELF; v_call: TRBV30; d_call: TRBD1
cdr3_aa: ASSLSGTSSF; v_call: TRBV28; d_call: .
cdr3_aa: ASSFEGRRVTEAF; v_call: TRBV5-1; d_call: .
cdr3_aa: ASSPLGQGSNTGELF; v_call: TRBV18; d_call: TRBD1
cdr3_aa: ASSLRGDTQY; v_call: TRBV6-5; d_call: TRBD1
cdr3_aa: ASAYGVGETQY; v_call: TRBV6-1; d_call: .
cdr3_aa: ASREGQKVLH; v_call: TRBV2; d_call: .
cdr3_aa: ASSGRQGNIQY; v_call: TRBV9; d_call: .
cdr3_aa: ASSLSWNEQF; v_call: TRBV9; d_call: .
cdr3_aa: ASSIGVGGTQY; v_call: TRBV19; d_call: .
cdr3_aa: ASRPTPDRGGNTQY; v_call: TRBV27; d_call: .
cdr3_aa: ASSIQGANTEAF; v_call: TRBV9; d_call: TRBD1
cdr3_aa: ASSERGLWQGTQY; v_call: TRBV2; d_call: .
cdr3_aa: ASKRGVFPYNEQF; v_call: TRBV19; d_call: .
cdr3_aa: ASGDPGQAAYEQY; v_call: TRBV28; d_call: TRBD1
cdr3_aa: ASSLFGTGRRETQY; v_call: TRBV5-1; d_call: TRBD1
cdr3_aa: ASSLVRDKTYEQY; v_call: TRBV7-9; d_call: .
cdr3_aa: ASSQDGAARNQPQH; v_call: TRBV4-1; d_call: .
cdr3_aa: ASSDRSYSYNEQF; v_call: TRBV6-1; d_call: .
cdr3_aa: ASSEIAGLGEQF; v_call: TRBV2; d_call: TRBD2
cdr3_aa: ASSRGVNEKLF; v_call: TRBV14; d_call: .
cdr3_aa: ASSVRQISYGYT; v_call: TRBV6-1; d_call: .
cdr3_aa: AWSQSEQGIGEQF; v_call: TRBV30; d_call: .